The entry that follows covers one T cell receptor beta chain sequence. Its antigen is unknown. The CDR3 has 17 amino acids. Germline loops: CDR1 SEHNR, CDR2 FQNEAQ (reference sequence). Trimming shortened V by 5 bases and J by 3 bases, and 17 bases separated the two germline ends. This sample was taken from a study of beta chain features in type 1 diabetes. Whole-study results and caveats: TCRB CDR3 length was moderately but significantly reduced in all four CD4+ subsets of Type 1 diabetes patients.

The authors reverse transcribed all of the isolated RNA, so sequencing captured expressed TCRB transcripts. TCRdb's table, derived via immunoSEQ multiplex PCR, lists solely in-frame clones and lacks some. The top ten clones hold under 0.1% of a sample with around 160,000 clones, more than 60% of them seen once. V is TRBV7-9 and J is TRBJ2-6, with D perhaps TRBD1 or TRBD2 (5 bases each). The specimen sequenced was naive CD4+ T cells from blood. The clonotype originates from a man aged 30 to 45 with type 1 diabetes. The CDR3 DNA reads as TGTGCCAGCAGCCTCCGCCGGGACGTCTTTGGGGCCAACGTCCTGACTTTC. It encodes CASSLRRDVFGANVLTF.